The sequence of this T cell receptor beta chain was determined in a study of T cell changes during pregnancy in multiple sclerosis. V was pared by 5 bases and J by 8 bases, with 13 bases between. Germline CDR1 and CDR2: GTSNPN and SVGIG (reference sequence). There are 12 residues in the CDR3. Clones were read by immunoSEQ multiplex PCR, and TCRdb kept only the in-frame ones, dropping some. The table lists more than 85,000 clones, 90% to 95% of them singletons, with around 0.9% in the top ten. The chain joins TRBV30 to TRBJ2-1, with D possibly being TRBD1 (5 bases). Specimen: peripheral blood, collected before pregnancy. This sequence originates from a female donor with multiple sclerosis, enrolled in a pregnancy study. CDR3 loop: CAWGGAWDEQFF. The CDR3 DNA follows: TGTGCCTGGGGTGGGGCTTGGGATGAGCAGTTCTTC.